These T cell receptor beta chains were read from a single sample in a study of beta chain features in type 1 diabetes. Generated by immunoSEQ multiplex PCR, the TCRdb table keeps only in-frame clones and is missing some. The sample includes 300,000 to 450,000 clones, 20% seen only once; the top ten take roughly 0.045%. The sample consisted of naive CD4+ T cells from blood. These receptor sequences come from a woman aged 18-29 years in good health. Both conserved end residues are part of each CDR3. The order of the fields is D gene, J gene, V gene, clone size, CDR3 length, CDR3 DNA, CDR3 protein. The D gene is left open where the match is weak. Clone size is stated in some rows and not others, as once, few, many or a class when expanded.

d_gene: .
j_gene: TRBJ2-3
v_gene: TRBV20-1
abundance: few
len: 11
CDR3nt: TGCAGTGCTAGTCTGACAGATACGCAGTATTTT
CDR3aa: CSASLTDTQYF

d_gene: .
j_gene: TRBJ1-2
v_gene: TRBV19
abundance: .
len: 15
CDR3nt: TGTGCCAGTACTCATACAGGGCCACCAGACTATGGCTACACCTTC
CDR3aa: CASTHTGPPDYGYTF

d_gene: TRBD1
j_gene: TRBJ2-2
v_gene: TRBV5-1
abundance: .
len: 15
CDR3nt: TGCGCCAGCAGCTCGGGACAGGGAGAAGGCGGGGAGCTGTTTTTT
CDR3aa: CASSSGQGEGGELFF

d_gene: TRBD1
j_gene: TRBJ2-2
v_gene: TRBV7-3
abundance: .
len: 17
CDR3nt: TGTGCCAGCAGCTTCCCATTGGACAGGGGGAACACCGGGGAGCTGTTTTTT
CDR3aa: CASSFPLDRGNTGELFF

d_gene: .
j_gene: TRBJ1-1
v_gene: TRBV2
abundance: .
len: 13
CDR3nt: TGTGCCAGCTCCGGACAGACGAACACTGAAGCTTTCTTT
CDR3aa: CASSGQTNTEAFF

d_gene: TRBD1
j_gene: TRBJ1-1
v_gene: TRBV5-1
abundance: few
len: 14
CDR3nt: TGCGCCAGCAGCTCCGGACAGGGACACACTGAAGCTTTCTTT
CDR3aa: CASSSGQGHTEAFF

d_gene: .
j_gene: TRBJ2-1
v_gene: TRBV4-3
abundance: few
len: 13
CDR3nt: TGCGCCAGCAGCCAAGATCGCGGGCATGAGCAGTTCTTC
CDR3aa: CASSQDRGHEQFF

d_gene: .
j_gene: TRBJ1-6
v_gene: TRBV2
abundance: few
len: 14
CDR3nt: TGTGCCAGCAGTGAAGTTAGGGGTAATTCACCCCTCCACTTT
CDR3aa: CASSEVRGNSPLHF

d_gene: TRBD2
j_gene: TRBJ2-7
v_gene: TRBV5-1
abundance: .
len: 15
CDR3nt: TGCGCCAGCAGCTCCACTAGCGGGAGTCCCTACGAGCAGTACTTC
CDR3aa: CASSSTSGSPYEQYF

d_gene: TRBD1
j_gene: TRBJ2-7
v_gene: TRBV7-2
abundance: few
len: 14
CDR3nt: TGTGCCAGCAGCCCCGGACAGGGGATGGAGGAGCAGTACTTC
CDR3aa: CASSPGQGMEEQYF

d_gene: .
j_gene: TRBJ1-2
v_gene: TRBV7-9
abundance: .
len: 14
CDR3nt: TGTGCCAGCAGCTTAGAAAGGCCCGAGGATGGCTACACCTTC
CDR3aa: CASSLERPEDGYTF

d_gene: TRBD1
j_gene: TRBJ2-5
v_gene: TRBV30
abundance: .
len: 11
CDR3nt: TGTGCCTTGGACAGGGAAGAGACCCAGTACTTC
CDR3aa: CALDREETQYF

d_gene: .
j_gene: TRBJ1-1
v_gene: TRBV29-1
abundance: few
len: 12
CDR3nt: TGCAGCGTTGGGGGCCAATCAAGGGGAGCTTTCTTT
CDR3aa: CSVGGQSRGAFF

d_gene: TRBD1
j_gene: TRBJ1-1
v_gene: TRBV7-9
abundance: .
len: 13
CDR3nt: TGTGCCAGCAGCTCGCAGGGGGGCACTGAAGCTTTCTTT
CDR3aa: CASSSQGGTEAFF

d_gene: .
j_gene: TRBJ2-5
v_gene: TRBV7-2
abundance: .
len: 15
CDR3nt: TGTGCCAGCAGACAACTCCCGAGCAGGCTAGAGACCCAGTACTTC
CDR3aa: CASRQLPSRLETQYF

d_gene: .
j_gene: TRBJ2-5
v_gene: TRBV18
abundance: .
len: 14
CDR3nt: TGTGCCAGCTCACCACCGGGCAACCAAGAGACCCAGTACTTC
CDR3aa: CASSPPGNQETQYF

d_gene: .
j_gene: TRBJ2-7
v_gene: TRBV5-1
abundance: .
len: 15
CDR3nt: TGCGCCAGCAGCCTCGGACAGTCCCTCCTATACGAGCAGTACTTC
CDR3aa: CASSLGQSLLYEQYF

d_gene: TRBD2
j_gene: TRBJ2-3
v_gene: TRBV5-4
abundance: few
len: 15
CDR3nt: TGTGCCAGCAGCGTGACTAGCGGGGGCTCAGATACGCAGTATTTT
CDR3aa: CASSVTSGGSDTQYF

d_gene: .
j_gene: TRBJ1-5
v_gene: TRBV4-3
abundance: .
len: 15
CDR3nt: TGCGCCAGCAGCCAAGGTGGGGAGGGCAATCAGCCCCAGCATTTT
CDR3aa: CASSQGGEGNQPQHF

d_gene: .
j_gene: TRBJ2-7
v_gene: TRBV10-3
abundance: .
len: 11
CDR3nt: TGTGCCATCAGTGCTGGCAACGAGCAGTACTTC
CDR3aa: CAISAGNEQYF

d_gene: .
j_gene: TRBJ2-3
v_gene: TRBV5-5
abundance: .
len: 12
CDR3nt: TGTGCCAGCAGCTTGGTAACAGATACGCAGTATTTT
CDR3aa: CASSLVTDTQYF

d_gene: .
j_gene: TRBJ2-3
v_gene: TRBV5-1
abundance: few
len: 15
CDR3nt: TGCGCCAGCAGCTCCGGACGGACTATTCCAGATACGCAGTATTTT
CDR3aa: CASSSGRTIPDTQYF

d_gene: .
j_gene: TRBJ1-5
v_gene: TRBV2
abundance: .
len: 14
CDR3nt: TGTGCCAGCAGTGGGACAGATAGCAATCAGCCCCAGCATTTT
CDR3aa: CASSGTDSNQPQHF

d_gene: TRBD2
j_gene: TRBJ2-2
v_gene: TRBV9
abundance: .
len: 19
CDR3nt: TGTGCCAGCAGCGCGACCGGACTAGCGGGAGGAGGAGGCACCGGGGAGCTGTTTTTT
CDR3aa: CASSATGLAGGGGTGELFF

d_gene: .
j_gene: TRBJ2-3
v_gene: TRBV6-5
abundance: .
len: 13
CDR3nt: TGTGCCAGCAGGCTCTCAGGGGGGGATACGCAGTATTTT
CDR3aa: CASRLSGGDTQYF

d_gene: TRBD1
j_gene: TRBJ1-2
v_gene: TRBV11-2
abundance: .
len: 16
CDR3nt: TGTGCCAGCAGCCAGGCCCCCAGGGGGCCCCTCTATGGCTACACCTTC
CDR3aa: CASSQAPRGPLYGYTF

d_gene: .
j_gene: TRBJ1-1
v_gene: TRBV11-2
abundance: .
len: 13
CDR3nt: TGTGCCAGCAGTTCAGGTCTGAACACTGAAGCTTTCTTT
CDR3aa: CASSSGLNTEAFF

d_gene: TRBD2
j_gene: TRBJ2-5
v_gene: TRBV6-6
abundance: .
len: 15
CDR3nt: TGTGCCAGCAGTTACTCTGGGCGGGGGGTGGAGACCCAGTACTTC
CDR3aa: CASSYSGRGVETQYF

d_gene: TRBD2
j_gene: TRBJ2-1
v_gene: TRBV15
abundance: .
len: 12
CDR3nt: TGTGCCGCTGGGGGGACTAGCGGGGAGCAGTTCTTC
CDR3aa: CAAGGTSGEQFF

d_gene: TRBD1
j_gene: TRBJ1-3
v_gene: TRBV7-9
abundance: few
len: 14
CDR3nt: TGTGCCAGCAGCTTCCCTAACTGGGACAGGGTCCTCGGGTTT
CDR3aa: CASSFPNWDRVLGF

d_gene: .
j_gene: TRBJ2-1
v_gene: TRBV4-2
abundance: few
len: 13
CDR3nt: TGTGCCAGCAGCCAAGACATGAGGCCTGAGCAGTTCTTC
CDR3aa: CASSQDMRPEQFF